Described below is a single T cell receptor (beta chain) sequence and its context. Its target is not known. Other DNA sequences from this sample encode an identical CDR3 as well. The source of the sample is a study of siplizumab effects on memory and regulatory T cells. Study-wide results and limits: Some alloreactive sequences were traceable to unstimulated CD4+ memory cells, and siplizumab significantly reduced them. Confirmation that proliferating Tregs from siplizumab cultures had suppressive function was not obtained. Proliferating CD4+ or CD8+ clones, roughly 80-97% of them, lacked an assignable naive or memory phenotype.

Approximately 10^5 TCR templates per sample were assayed. TCRdb's table, derived via immunoSEQ multiplex PCR, lists solely in-frame clones and lacks some. In the table there are over 100,000 clones, 93% of which are singletons. The length of the CDR3 is 14 residues. CDR1 and CDR2 (germline): GTSNPN, SVGIG (reference sequence). Trimming shortened V by 0 bases and J by 1 base, and 8 bases separated the two germline ends. The sequenced sample was Tregs sorted from blood. The chain uses TRBV30 and TRBJ2-3, with D possibly being TRBD1 or TRBD2 (5 bases each). The sequence was obtained from a human donor in good health. The CDR3 is CAWSVRGGTDTQYF. CDR3 nucleotides: TGTGCCTGGAGTGTAAGAGGGGGCACAGATACGCAGTATTTT.